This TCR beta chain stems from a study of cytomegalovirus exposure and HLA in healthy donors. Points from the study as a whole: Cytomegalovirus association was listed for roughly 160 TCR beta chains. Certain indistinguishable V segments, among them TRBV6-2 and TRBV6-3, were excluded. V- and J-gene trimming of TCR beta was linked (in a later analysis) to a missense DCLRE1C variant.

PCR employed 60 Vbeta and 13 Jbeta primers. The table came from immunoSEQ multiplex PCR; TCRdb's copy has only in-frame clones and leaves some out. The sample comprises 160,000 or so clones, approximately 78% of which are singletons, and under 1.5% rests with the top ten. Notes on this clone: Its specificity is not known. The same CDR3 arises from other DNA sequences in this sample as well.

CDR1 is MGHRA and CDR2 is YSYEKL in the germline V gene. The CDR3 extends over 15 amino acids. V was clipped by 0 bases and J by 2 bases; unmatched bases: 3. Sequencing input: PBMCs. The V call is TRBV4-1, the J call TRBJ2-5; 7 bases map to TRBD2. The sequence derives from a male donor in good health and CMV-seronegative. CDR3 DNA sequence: TGCGCCAGCAGCCAAGAGGGGCGGGGGCAAGAGACCCAGTACTTC. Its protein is CASSQEGRGQETQYF.